This is a list of T cell receptor beta chains from one sample in a study of breast tumors, draining lymph nodes, adjacent tissues. TCRdb re-called the multiplex PCR reads with MiXCR, one entry per CDR3 protein. The sample has fewer than 150,000 distinct CDR3 sequences, 21% seen once. Sequencing input: axillary lymph node tissue. Receptors were obtained from a female donor with breast cancer. Some clones in this sample may be carry-over from other donors' samples. Each CDR3 is given with its conserved first and last residue. The D gene is left open where the match is weak. Only part of the rows carry a size: once, few, many, or a class if the clone is expanded.

v_call	d_call	j_call	clone_size	cdr3_nt	cdr3_aa
TRBV5-4	.	TRBJ2-2	many	TGTGCCAGCAGCTTGAATCCCCAGGCGGCGAACACCGGGGAGCTGTTTTTT	CASSLNPQAANTGELFF
TRBV18	TRBD2	TRBJ2-3	few	TGTGCCAGCTCACCAATGAGGACTAGCGGGGGGTCCACAGATACGCAGTATTTT	CASSPMRTSGGSTDTQYF
TRBV3-1	TRBD2	TRBJ2-7	.	TGTGCCAGCAGCCAACGGGAGGGCCTGGCCGAGCAGTACTTC	CASSQREGLAEQYF
TRBV10-3	.	TRBJ1-5	many	TGTGCCATCAGTGAGTTGGGGCAAGGTCAGCCCCAGCATTTT	CAISELGQGQPQHF
TRBV20-1	TRBD2	TRBJ2-7	many	TGCAGTGCTCTGCAACCGGGACTAGCGGGTTCCTCCCTTTCCTACGAGCAGTACTTC	CSALQPGLAGSSLSYEQYF
TRBV6-1	.	TRBJ2-7	many	TGTGCCAGCAGGTTTGCAGGGGCCTACGAGCAGTACTTC	CASRFAGAYEQYF
TRBV30	.	TRBJ1-5	many	TGTGCCTGGAGTGTACCGGGGGGGGGCAATCAGCCCCAGCATTTT	CAWSVPGGGNQPQHF
TRBV29-1	.	TRBJ2-2	many	TGCAGCGTGGATCAAGCCGGGGAGCTGTTTTTT	CSVDQAGELFF
TRBV2	.	TRBJ2-1	many	TGTGCCAGCAGTGATGGGGGGCAGGCTGAGCAGTTCTTC	CASSDGGQAEQFF
TRBV7-9	TRBD2	TRBJ2-1	many	TGTGCCAGCAGACGAGGGATAGCGGGAGCGTACAATGAGCAGTTCTTC	CASRRGIAGAYNEQFF
TRBV4-1	.	TRBJ2-2	many	TGCGCCAGCAGCCAACCCTCTCCCACCGGGGAGCTGTTTTTT	CASSQPSPTGELFF
TRBV3-1	.	TRBJ1-3	.	TGTGCCAGCAGCCAACTGGTCGGCGACTCTGGAAACACCATATATTTT	CASSQLVGDSGNTIYF
TRBV20-1	TRBD1	TRBJ1-6	many	TGCAGTGCAAGCGTCGGGACAGGGAATTCACCCCTCCACTTT	CSASVGTGNSPLHF
TRBV2	.	TRBJ2-7	many	TGTGCCAGCAGGGATGCTGGTCCCTACGAGCAGTACTTC	CASRDAGPYEQYF
TRBV12-3/TRBV12-4	TRBD1	TRBJ1-4	many	TGTGCCAGCAGGCCCTACAGGGGAGGGGAAAAACTGTTTTTT	CASRPYRGGEKLFF
TRBV7-9	.	TRBJ2-1	many	TGTGCCAGCAGCTTAAGCGGGCGACATGAGCAGTTCTTC	CASSLSGRHEQFF
TRBV4-1	.	TRBJ1-2	many	TGCGCCAGCAGCCAAGATCAAGTCGTATATTCTAACTATGGCTACACCTTC	CASSQDQVVYSNYGYTF
TRBV19	TRBD1	TRBJ2-2	.	TGTGCCAGTGCCCGACAGGGGAACACCGGGGAGCTGTTTTTT	CASARQGNTGELFF
TRBV28	.	TRBJ2-7	many	TGTGCCAGCAAAGTCGGGCCCTCCTACGAGCAGTACTTC	CASKVGPSYEQYF
TRBV4-1	TRBD2	TRBJ2-7	many	TGCGCCAGCAGCCCTACGTTCCTAGCGGGAATGTACGAGCAGTACTTC	CASSPTFLAGMYEQYF
TRBV18	TRBD1	TRBJ2-6	many	TGTGCCAGCTCTCACAGGGGCTCTGGGGCCAACGTCCTGACTTTC	CASSHRGSGANVLTF
TRBV30	.	TRBJ2-7	.	TGTGCCGGTTGTCAGGGAACCTACGAGCAGTACTTC	CAGCQGTYEQYF
TRBV24-1	.	TRBJ2-1	many	TGTGCCACCAGTGATGCGGGAAGTCGGCAGTTCTTC	CATSDAGSRQFF
TRBV7-8	.	TRBJ2-1	many	TGTGCCAGCAGCTTAGAAGGCGGGGCCTACAATGAGCAGTTCTTC	CASSLEGGAYNEQFF
TRBV14	.	TRBJ1-2	many	TGTGCCAGCAGCCAAGAGAATTGGGGGACAAACACCTTC	CASSQENWGTNTF
TRBV27	.	TRBJ2-1	few	TGTGCCAGCAGTACGGGCGCAAAAGTGACCCACTTAATTTACAATGAGCAGTTCTTC	CASSTGAKVTHLIYNEQFF
TRBV11-3	TRBD1	TRBJ2-3	many	TGTGCCAGCAGCTTTGGATTAGACAGGGATGGTACGCAGTATTTT	CASSFGLDRDGTQYF
TRBV7-9	.	TRBJ1-3	many	TGTGCCAGCAGCTTAGGAAGACCCCACTCTGGAAACACCATATATTTT	CASSLGRPHSGNTIYF